This TCR beta chain was recovered during a study of technical replicates of blood from several donors. Assay used: immunoSEQ multiplex PCR; TCRdb lists only in-frame clones, some missing. The sample yields tens of thousands of clones, 95% seen once. The sample was T cells isolated from PBMCs. This sequence was found in a human donor in good health.

Here the CDR3 reads CASSGDRFPTEAFF. In DNA form, the CDR3 reads TGTGCCAGCAGTGGGGACAGATTTCCCACTGAAGCTTTCTTT. The chain uses TRBV25-1 and TRBJ1-1; 7 positions match TRBD1. The CDR3 covers 14 residues. Trimming at V came to 4 bases and at J to 4 bases, leaving 6 bases not matched to a gene. The germline CDR1 and CDR2 sequences are MGHDK and SYGVNS.